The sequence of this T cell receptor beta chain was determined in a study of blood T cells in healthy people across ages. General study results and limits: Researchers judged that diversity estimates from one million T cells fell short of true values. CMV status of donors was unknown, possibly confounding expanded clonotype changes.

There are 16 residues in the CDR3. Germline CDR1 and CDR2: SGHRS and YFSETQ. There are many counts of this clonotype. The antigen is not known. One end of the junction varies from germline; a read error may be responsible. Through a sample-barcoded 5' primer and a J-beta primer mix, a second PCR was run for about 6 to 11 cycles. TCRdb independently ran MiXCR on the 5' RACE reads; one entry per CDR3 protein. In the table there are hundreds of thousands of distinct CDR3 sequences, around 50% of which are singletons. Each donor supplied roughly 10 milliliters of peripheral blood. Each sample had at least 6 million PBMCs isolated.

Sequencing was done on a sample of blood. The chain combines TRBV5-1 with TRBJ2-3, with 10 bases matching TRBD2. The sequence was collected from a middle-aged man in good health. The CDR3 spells CASSLALAGGTDTQYF. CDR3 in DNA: TGTGCCAGCAGTTTAGCCTTAGCGGGGGGTACAGATACGCAGTATTTT.